These 5 T cell receptor beta chains came from one sample sequenced in a study of T cell clonality in common variable immunodeficiency. These TCRs are of unknown antigen specificity. Notes on the study in general: In common variable immunodeficiency, TCR beta chains reportedly carried fewer deletions and N-nucleotide insertions.

Method: immunoSEQ multiplex PCR; TCRdb's copy keeps in-frame clones and lacks some. The sample was found to contain approximately 28,000 clones, and every one recurs. The specimen was peripheral blood mononuclear cells. All receptors derive from a human donor with common variable immunodeficiency.

This clone was seen many times. The read finishes 3 residues shy of the CDR3 end, and the germline J gene is used to complete it. The rearrangement joins TRBV5-1 to TRBJ2-5, with TRBD1 identical over 8 bases. The length of the CDR3 is 14 residues. V shed 4 bases and J 4 bases; nucleotides not matched to a gene: 6. Germline lookup yields CDR1 SGHRS and CDR2 YFSETQ. The sequenced CDR3 bases are TGCGCCAGCAGCCCGGGACAGGTGGGAGAGACC. Translating it yields CASSPGQVGET. The whole CDR3 sequence is CASSPGQVGETQYF.

This clone was counted at least ten times. From the germline J gene comes the end of the CDR3, since the read stops 3 residues before it. V usage is TRBV2 and J usage is TRBJ2-5; 7 bases are shared with TRBD1. Germline V CDR1 and CDR2: SNHLY, FYNNEI. This CDR3 comprises 13 residues. With V trimmed by 8 bases and J by 1 base, 4 bases remained unmatched. The CDR3 sequence: CASPDRVQETQYF. CDR3 DNA (partial): TGTGCCAGCCCAGACAGGGTCCAAGAGACC.

Ten or more counts support this clone. From the germline J gene comes the end of the CDR3, since the read stops 3 residues before it. This rearrangement joins TRBV4-1 to TRBJ2-7; 7 bases align to TRBD2. CDR1 MGHRA and CDR2 YSYEKL come from the germline V gene. The length of the CDR3 is 16 residues. Losses at the gene ends were 0 bases for V and 2 bases for J; bases not matched to a gene: 7. The covered CDR3 bases are TGCGCCAGCAGCCAAGATTCTAGCGGATTTCCCTACGAG. Protein sequence: CASSQDSSGFPYE. The complete CDR3 reads CASSQDSSGFPYEQYF.

In this sample, this clone turned up many times. CDR3 loop: CSARAGTSGSDEQFF. Incomplete CDR3 DNA: TGCAGTGCTAGAGCTGGGACTAGCGGGAGCGATGAG. The J gene is TRBJ2-1, the V gene TRBV20-1, with 14 bases fitting TRBD2. The read is 3 residues too short to cover the CDR3 end, so that end is filled in from the germline J gene. This CDR3 has 15 residues. Germline CDR1 reads DFQATT; CDR2 reads SNEGSKA (reference sequence). Unmatched junction bases numbered 4, after V lost 1 base and J lost 8 bases.

This clone has only a few counts. The read stops 3 residues short of the end of the CDR3; the missing end is completed from the germline J gene. The chain links TRBV7-6 to TRBJ2-7, with 9 bases matching TRBD1. Germline lookup yields CDR1 SGHVS and CDR2 FNYEAQ. V dropped 5 bases and J dropped 6; count of bases not matched to a gene: 8. The CDR3 sequence is 14 residues long. The CDR3 here is CASSRDRASGEQYF. The CDR3 DNA, read in part, is TGTGCCAGCAGCCGGGACAGGGCGTCTGGCGAG.